The clone carrying this T cell receptor beta chain was picked up a small number of times. Its target is not known. The data derive from a study of beta chain features in type 1 diabetes. Regarding the study as a whole: PCR might show a preference for shorter templates, equally across patients and controls. VDJ junctions sequenced from type 1 diabetes patients showed fewer insertions and more deletions.

Expressed TCRB transcripts were sequenced after all isolated RNA was converted to cDNA. Some clones are missing from TCRdb's copy, which holds only in-frame ones; the method was immunoSEQ multiplex PCR. The repertoire includes under 900,000 clones, roughly 17% of them detected once, and about 0.025% sits in the top ten. The authors sorted CD4+ naive, central memory, regulatory and stem cell-like memory cells via CD45RO/CCR7/CD25/CD127/CD95/CD27. Once sorted, every population was more than 98% pure. With V trimmed by 4 bases and J by 4 bases, 5 bases remained unmatched. Germline CDR1 and CDR2: PRHDT and FYEKMQ (reference sequence). This CDR3 is 14 amino acids long.

This sequence was found in a woman aged 18-29 years in good health. The sample comprised naive CD4+ T cells from blood. The J gene is TRBJ2-7, the V gene TRBV13; TRBD1 aligns across 9 bases. The CDR3 DNA is TGTGCCAGCAGCTCACGACAGGGGGTTTACGAGCAGTACTTC. It encodes CASSSRQGVYEQYF. Variable domain in full (rest from reference TRBV13 and TRBJ2-7): AAGVIQSPRHLIKEKRETATLKCYPIPRHDTVYWYQQGPGQDPQFLISFYEKMQSDKGSIPDRFSAQQFSDYHSELNMSSLELGDSALYFCASSSRQGVYEQYFGPGTRLTVT.